This entry lists 30 T cell receptor beta chains sequenced from one sample in a study of shared clonotypes between healthy human individuals. The assay was immunoSEQ multiplex PCR, and TCRdb's table has in-frame clones only and misses some. The sample contains a few million clones, just over 90% of which appear only once. The sequencing input was naive CD4+ T cells sorted from blood. Subset specified: CD45RA+ positively selected. These receptors all stem from a young man in good health.

The chain is built from TRBV5-5 and TRBJ1-6, with 9 bases aligning to TRBD1. Germline V gene sequence: CDR1 SGHKS, CDR2 YYEKEE (reference sequence). The CDR3 runs 16 residues. Losses at the gene ends were 4 bases for V and 10 bases for J; bases not matched to a gene: 12. The chain's CDR3 is CASSTQGAFPGSPLHF. The CDR3 DNA sequence: TGTGCCAGCAGCACACAGGGGGCTTTCCCAGGATCACCCCTCCACTTT. Full variable domain (missing parts from reference TRBV5-5 and TRBJ1-6): DAGVTQSPTHLIKTRGQQVTLRCSPISGHKSVSWYQQVLGQGPQFIFQYYEKEERGRGNFPDRFSARQFPNYSSELNVNALLLGDSALYLCASSTQGAFPGSPLHFGNGTRLTVT.

The chain joins TRBV5-6 to TRBJ2-3, with 9 bases matching TRBD2. J was trimmed by 0 bases and V by 4 bases; bases with no gene match: 9. Per the germline V gene, CDR1 is SGHDT and CDR2 is YYEEEE. CDR3 length: 17 amino acids. The CDR3 region has the DNA TGTGCCAGCAGCCTAACGGTAGCGGGGGCTAGCACAGATACGCAGTATTTT. Its translation is CASSLTVAGASTDTQYF.

The chain uses TRBV7-2 and TRBJ2-1; no clear D gene. The germline V and J ends were trimmed by 0 bases and 3 bases, with 6 bases remaining between them. This CDR3 is 14 amino acids long. The germline V gene encodes CDR1 SGHTA and CDR2 FQGNSA. CDR3 sequence: CASSLAAHYNEQFF. CDR3 nucleotide sequence: TGTGCCAGCAGCTTAGCGGCCCACTACAATGAGCAGTTCTTC.

CDR3 protein: CASSAQGTGEAFF. The CDR3 nucleotides read TGTGCCAGTAGTGCCCAGGGGACAGGTGAAGCTTTCTTT. V and J are TRBV19 and TRBJ1-1; the match to TRBD1 covers 8 bases. The germline V gene encodes CDR1 LNHDA and CDR2 SQIVND (reference sequence). CDR3 length equals 13 residues. Losses at the gene ends were 5 bases for V and 7 bases for J; bases not matched to a gene: 6.

The chain combines TRBV11-2 with TRBJ2-2; D remains unclear. Germline V lookup: CDR1 SGHAT, CDR2 FQNNGV. This CDR3 is 15 amino acids long. V lost 2 bases and J 4 bases, leaving 11 bases between the germline ends. This CDR3 is CASSLTETGTGELFF. DNA for the CDR3: TGTGCCAGCAGCTTAACCGAAACGGGCACCGGGGAGCTGTTTTTT.

The CDR3 sequence: CASSARDRGSSQPQHF. In DNA form, the CDR3 reads TGTGCCAGCAGTGCCCGGGACAGGGGATCGAGTCAGCCCCAGCATTTT. The V call is TRBV6-1, the J call TRBJ1-5; 10 nucleotides agree with TRBD1. The CDR3 contains 16 residues. Germline values: CDR1 MNHNS, CDR2 SASEGT. The V and J ends lost 4 bases and 6 bases, in that order; junction bases with no gene match: 9.

As to this clone: Other DNA sequences within the sample encode an identical CDR3. This chain connects TRBV11-3 to TRBJ2-2; D unresolved. The V end was cut by 0 bases, the J end by 8 bases, with 4 bases between. The CDR3 extends over 12 amino acids. The V gene's germline CDR1 is SGHNT and CDR2 YENEEA. This CDR3 is CASSLDTGELFF. CDR3 nucleotides: TGTGCCAGCAGCTTAGATACAGGGGAGCTGTTTTTT.

The chain is built from TRBV30 and TRBJ1-4; D perhaps matches TRBD1 (6 bases). The germline V and J ends were trimmed by 2 bases and 7 bases, with 29 bases remaining between them. Germline V gene lookup returns CDR1 GTSNPN and CDR2 SVGIG (reference sequence). CDR3 length: 19 amino acids. The CDR3 protein is CAWSSQGGTKGHIREKLFF. CDR3 DNA: TGTGCCTGGAGTTCCCAAGGAGGGACAAAGGGGCATATCCGTGAAAAACTGTTTTTT. The whole variable domain, remainder taken from reference TRBV30 and TRBJ1-4, is SQTIHQWPATLVQPVGSPLSLECTVEGTSNPNLYWYRQAAGRGLQLLFYSVGIGQISSEVPQNLSASRPQDRQFILSSKKLLLSDSGFYLCAWSSQGGTKGHIREKLFFGSGTQLSVL.

V usage is TRBV18 and J usage is TRBJ1-2; 10 bases are shared with TRBD1. CDR1 and CDR2 from the germline V gene are KGHSH and LQKENI. The V segment lost 3 bases and the J segment 7 bases; nucleotides outside the gene matches: 20. The CDR3 has 19 residues. CDR3 DNA: TGTGCCAGCTCACCCCTCCTTTGGGACAGGGGAAGAAGTTCTGGTGGCTACACCTTC. This gives the protein CASSPLLWDRGRSSGGYTF.

The rearrangement uses TRBV7-3 and TRBJ2-1; a weak D match, TRBD2 (6 bases). The CDR3 covers 15 residues. V lost 0 bases to trimming and J lost 0 bases, with 6 bases between them. CDR1 and CDR2 (germline): SGHTA, FQGTGA. CDR3 nucleotides: TGTGCCAGCAGCTTAACGGAGGGCTCCTACAATGAGCAGTTCTTC. Residues: CASSLTEGSYNEQFF.

The sample holds one count of this clone. J is TRBJ2-1 and V is TRBV18; 7 bases line up with TRBD2. The CDR3 loop spans 16 amino acids. CDR1 is KGHSH and CDR2 is LQKENI in the germline V gene. V shed 2 bases, J shed 3 bases, and the junction held 7 bases outside the gene matches. The DNA for the CDR3 is TGTGCCAGCTCACCATTAGCCGCGGGAGACTACAATGAGCAGTTCTTC. This encodes CASSPLAAGDYNEQFF.

The table lists this clone with a count of one. CDR3 nucleotide sequence: TGTGCCAGCGGGACAGGGCCCACAGATACGCAGTATTTT. Its protein product is CASGTGPTDTQYF. The chain employs TRBV11-3 and TRBJ2-3; 9 bases fit TRBD1. Germline values: CDR1 SGHNT, CDR2 YENEEA. The V gene end was trimmed by 8 bases and the J gene end by 2 bases; junction bases not matched to a gene: 2. The CDR3 has 13 residues.

The CDR3 loop is CASSPPWGTQYF. The CDR3 bases are TGTGCCAGCAGCCCACCCTGGGGGACCCAGTACTTC. This chain uses TRBV4-2 with TRBJ2-5; no reliable D call. The CDR3 runs 12 residues. CDR1 and CDR2 from the germline V gene are LGHNA and YNFKEQ. Trimming removed 4 bases from V and 7 bases from J, with 10 bases in between.

The V call is TRBV12-5, the J call TRBJ2-7; D is perhaps TRBD1 or TRBD2 (5 bases each). The ends were cut back, 0 bases at V and 0 bases at J, with 9 bases in the middle. The V gene's germline CDR1 is LGHNT and CDR2 FRNRAP. The CDR3 extends over 15 amino acids. The CDR3 here is CASGLVPGPSYEQYF. CDR3 DNA sequence: TGTGCTAGTGGTTTGGTACCGGGGCCCTCCTACGAGCAGTACTTC.

The chain links TRBV11-2 to TRBJ1-3, with TRBD1 matching 9 bases. Per germline, CDR1 SGHAT and CDR2 FQNNGV. Losses at the gene ends were 2 bases for V and 8 bases for J; bases not matched to a gene: 4. This CDR3 has 14 residues. Written as DNA, the CDR3 is TGTGCCAGCAGCTTAAGACAGGGGGTAGACACCATATATTTT. This sequence encodes CASSLRQGVDTIYF.

The chain uses TRBV9 and TRBJ2-2; TRBD1 matches at 8 bases. The J segment lost 4 bases and the V segment lost 6 bases, leaving 11 bases of the junction unmatched. Per the germline V gene, CDR1 is SGDLS and CDR2 is YYNGEE. This CDR3 region has 16 residues. The CDR3 region has the DNA TGTGCCAGCACCCCGGACAGGGTACGCGGCACCGGGGAGCTGTTTTTT. Translation: CASTPDRVRGTGELFF.

The V gene is TRBV28, the J gene TRBJ2-7, with unresolved D. Germline V gene sequence: CDR1 MDHEN, CDR2 SYDVKM. V was clipped by 4 bases and J by 4 bases, with 14 bases between them. The CDR3 is 14 amino acids. The CDR3 region has the DNA TGTGCCAGCAGTTCGCCCTCGATAAGGTACGAGCAGTACTTC. Translated, it gives CASSSPSIRYEQYF.

About this clone itself: One junction end does not reproduce the germline sequence, and a read error may be involved. The chain joins TRBV30 to TRBJ2-7, with a weak D call TRBD2 (6 bases). CDR3 length: 12 residues. The germline V gene encodes CDR1 GTSNPN and CDR2 SVGIG (reference sequence). The CDR3 bases are TGTGCCTGGAGGCCCCAGGCTAGCGTTTTCTTCTTC. This sequence encodes CAWRPQASVFFF. Looking up the rest from reference TRBV30 and TRBJ2-7 gives the full variable domain: SQTIHQWPATLVQPVGSPLSLECTVEGTSNPNLYWYRQAAGRGLQLLFYSVGIGQISSEVPQNLSASRPQDRQFILSSKKLLLSDSGFYLCAWRPQASVFFFGPGTRLTVT.

The chain uses TRBV11-2 and TRBJ1-1, with a tentative D call TRBD1 (6 bases). Germline V gives CDR1 SGHAT, CDR2 FQNNGV. V gave up 2 bases and J gave up 4 bases, with 8 bases separating them. This CDR3 spans 13 amino acids. The CDR3, as DNA: TGTGCCAGCAGCTTACAGGGGCCCACTGAAGCTTTCTTT. Its protein is CASSLQGPTEAFF.

V gene TRBV18 combines with J gene TRBJ1-2; D remains unclear. This CDR3 contains 13 residues. V lost 5 bases and J 4 bases, leaving 11 bases between the germline ends. Per germline, CDR1 KGHSH and CDR2 LQKENI. The DNA for the CDR3 is TGTGCCAGCTCAATTTCTGAGACCTATGGCTACACCTTC. It translates to CASSISETYGYTF.

This clone showed up just once. CDR3 amino acids: CAWNRVTGELFF. In DNA, the CDR3 is TGTGCCTGGAACAGGGTAACCGGGGAGCTGTTTTTT. V and J are TRBV30 and TRBJ2-2; the D gene is possibly TRBD1 (6 bases). In germline, CDR1 is GTSNPN, CDR2 SVGIG (reference sequence). The CDR3 loop spans 12 amino acids. Trimming pared 4 bases from V and 5 bases from J, leaving 8 bases between.

V and J are TRBV7-2 and TRBJ1-2, with D perhaps TRBD1 (5 bases). This CDR3 is built from 12 residues. Germline-derived CDR1 and CDR2 are SGHTA and FQGNSA. Trimming left V 5 bases short and J 8 bases short, with 12 bases between. CDR3 region: CASSLGTGGYTF. CDR3 in DNA: TGTGCCAGCAGCCTCGGGACCGGGGGCTACACCTTC.

The V gene is TRBV18, the J gene TRBJ1-2; 7 bases are a match to TRBD1. This CDR3 is 13 amino acids long. Germline V gene lookup returns CDR1 KGHSH and CDR2 LQKENI. The ends lost 4 bases at V and 5 bases at J; junction bases unmatched: 4. CDR3 sequence (DNA): TGTGCCAGCTCACAGGACAGGCGTTATGGCTACACCTTC. Encoded protein: CASSQDRRYGYTF.

V usage is TRBV9 and J usage is TRBJ2-5; D gene unclear. In germline, CDR1 is SGDLS, CDR2 YYNGEE. The length of the CDR3 is 14 residues. The V gene lost 4 bases and the J gene lost 0 bases, with 10 bases spanning the gap. The CDR3 DNA follows: TGTGCCAGCAGCAGGGCCCTGTACCAAGAGACCCAGTACTTC. The encoded protein is CASSRALYQETQYF.

A remark on this clone: The sample contains more than one DNA sequence encoding this CDR3. V usage is TRBV5-1 and J usage is TRBJ2-5; the match to TRBD2 covers 7 bases. There are 14 residues in the CDR3. Germline V lookup: CDR1 SGHRS, CDR2 YFSETQ. The V gene end was trimmed by 0 bases and the J gene end by 5 bases; junction bases not matched to a gene: 4. CDR3 in amino acids: CASSLAGGSETQYF. DNA for the CDR3: TGCGCCAGCAGCTTGGCCGGCGGGAGTGAGACCCAGTACTTC. The variable domain in full, with the rest retrieved from reference TRBV5-1 and TRBJ2-5, is KAGVTQTPRYLIKTRGQQVTLSCSPISGHRSVSWYQQTPGQGLQFLFEYFSETQRNKGNFPGRFSGRQFSNSRSEMNVSTLELGDSALYLCASSLAGGSETQYFGPGTRLLVL.

V is TRBV6-4 and J is TRBJ2-1, with TRBD2 matching over 7 bases. The CDR3 runs 14 residues. V dropped 2 bases and J dropped 8; count of bases not matched to a gene: 6. Germline V gene lookup returns CDR1 MRHNA and CDR2 SNTAGT. In DNA, the CDR3 is TGTGCCAGCAGTGACGGGGGGGGGTCCCATGAGCAGTTCTTC. Amino acids: CASSDGGGSHEQFF.

The chain links TRBV7-2 to TRBJ1-2; D is perhaps TRBD1 (5 bases). The ends were cut back, 5 bases at V and 8 bases at J, with 15 bases in the middle. Germline lookup yields CDR1 SGHTA and CDR2 FQGNSA. The CDR3 length is 13 residues. CDR3 nucleotide sequence: TGTGCCAGCAGCCCGTCGGGACTCTGGGGCTACACCTTC. As protein: CASSPSGLWGYTF. The variable domain in full, with the rest retrieved from reference TRBV7-2 and TRBJ1-2, is GAGVSQSPSNKVTEKGKDVELRCDPISGHTALYWYRQSLGQGLEFLIYFQGNSAPDKSGLPSDRFSAERTGGSVSTLTIQRTQQEDSAVYLCASSPSGLWGYTFGSGTRLTVV.

The chain links TRBV28 to TRBJ1-2; D is undetermined. V was cut by 0 bases and J by 8 bases, with 10 bases left in between. Germline CDR1 reads MDHEN; CDR2 reads SYDVKM. CDR3 length equals 13 residues. CDR3 region: CASSLWQLNGYTF. For the CDR3, the DNA is TGTGCCAGCAGTTTATGGCAGTTGAACGGCTACACCTTC.

The chain employs TRBV10-1 and TRBJ1-4; D unclear. In germline, CDR1 is WNHNN, CDR2 SYGVQD (reference sequence). This CDR3 is built from 12 residues. V was trimmed by 7 bases and J by 8 bases, leaving 11 bases between them. In DNA, the CDR3 is TGCGCCAGCAACCTCCAAAAGGAAAAACTGTTTTTT. Translated: CASNLQKEKLFF.

The chain has TRBV19 and TRBJ1-1; no definite D call. Germline V lookup: CDR1 LNHDA, CDR2 SQIVND (reference sequence). The V end was cut by 5 bases, the J end by 1 base, with 8 bases between. The CDR3 totals 13 residues. The CDR3 is CASSPVQNTEAFF. The DNA for the CDR3 is TGTGCCAGTAGTCCGGTTCAGAACACTGAAGCTTTCTTT.